Listed below are T cell receptor beta chains from one sample, sequenced in a study of post-analysis software for immune sequencing data. TCRdb fed the PCR reads into MiXCR, producing one record per CDR3 protein. Here the sample spans fewer than 600,000 distinct CDR3 sequences, 45% being singletons. Sequencing was carried out using blood. These receptors all stem from a girl under 18 with multiple sclerosis. The CDR3 runs from the conserved cysteine through the conserved F or W.

TRBV14	TRBJ1-2	CASSPDKIYGYTF
TRBV5-1	TRBJ2-1	CASSVLHGTTVGDEQFF
TRBV12-3/TRBV12-4	TRBJ2-7	CASSPGTRTKVSYEQYF
TRBV29-1	TRBJ1-2	CSVVRGDPNYGYTF
TRBV27	TRBJ2-3	CASSFGGRSTDTQYF
TRBV20-1	TRBJ2-7	CSAWTSGYEQYF
TRBV7-2	TRBJ2-1	CASSLGGWPDIGNEQFF
TRBV24-1	TRBJ2-3	CATSDFGGRGTDTQYF
TRBV18	TRBJ1-2	CASSPIIDRGDGYTF
TRBV2	TRBJ2-7	CASTLSGFGDEQYF
TRBV6-2/TRBV6-3	TRBJ2-1	CASSQIPNEQFF
TRBV28	TRBJ1-1	CASSVRDGTEAFF
TRBV20-1	TRBJ2-7	CSARDPRGAAGEQYF
TRBV4-3	TRBJ1-6	CASSQDPGRNSPLHF
TRBV7-2	TRBJ2-5	CASSSTRLVRRAETQYF
TRBV28	TRBJ2-7	CASGVAASYEKYF
TRBV3-1	TRBJ1-2	CASSQDTDPGYTF
TRBV12-3/TRBV12-4	TRBJ2-7	CASSGGLAGTYEQYF
TRBV28	TRBJ2-5	CASSLETLEGETQYF
TRBV6-2/TRBV6-3	TRBJ2-7	CASRLAGGKSSYEQYF
TRBV6-4	TRBJ2-3	CASCKGVSSTDTQYF
TRBV7-2	TRBJ1-2	CASPRQGGYGYTF
TRBV27	TRBJ2-5	CASSSYRGREETQYF
TRBV5-1	TRBJ2-7	CASSPEGRGYEQYF
TRBV6-1	TRBJ2-1	CASSEVGGSSYNEQFF
TRBV5-1	TRBJ1-1	CASSSDRGPEAFF
TRBV28	TRBJ2-7	CASSLWDYSTSSYEQYF
TRBV15	TRBJ1-2	CATSGETGDNYGYTF
TRBV29-1	TRBJ1-4	CSVVSSTNEKLFF
TRBV7-2	TRBJ1-4	CASSPGRVAEKLFF
TRBV20-1	TRBJ1-2	CSARHGGAVMGGYTF
TRBV7-8	TRBJ2-5	CASSMTSPEGNEQYF
TRBV29-1	TRBJ2-7	CSVVGREAYEQYF
TRBV12-3/TRBV12-4	TRBJ2-1	CASSSGTSGRAGGNEQFF
TRBV10-3	TRBJ2-7	CATGDSVAYEQYF